These 5 T cell receptor beta chains originate from one sample sequenced in a study of blood T cells in healthy people across ages. Together with a sample-barcoded 5' primer, a J-beta primer mix was included in a second PCR lasting roughly 6 to 12 cycles. In TCRdb, the 5' RACE reads were re-called with MiXCR into one record per CDR3 protein. The sample lists hundreds of thousands of distinct CDR3 sequences; about 21% were seen once. Material: blood. These receptors all come from a man aged 70-80 years in good health.

In this sample, this clonotype turned up a few times. V and J are TRBV20-1 and TRBJ1-4; possibly TRBD1 for D (6 bases). This CDR3 is 14 amino acids long. Trimming took 5 bases from V and 1 from J, leaving 11 bases between them. Germline lookup yields CDR1 DFQATT and CDR2 SNEGSKA (reference sequence). The CDR3: CSAQTGLTNEKLFF. For the CDR3, the DNA is TGCAGTGCTCAAACAGGGCTAACTAATGAAAAACTGTTTTTT.

This clonotype was detected many times. V usage is TRBV13 and J usage is TRBJ2-1; D remains ambiguous. The V gene's germline CDR1 is PRHDT and CDR2 FYEKMQ (reference sequence). There are 16 residues in the CDR3. V was shortened by 5 bases and J by 0 bases, with 14 bases between the two germline ends. The CDR3 DNA sequence: TGTGCCAGCAGCACCCGGTGGGCGTCCTCCTACAATGAGCAGTTCTTC. Translated, it gives CASSTRWASSYNEQFF. The whole variable domain, remainder taken from reference TRBV13 and TRBJ2-1, is AAGVIQSPRHLIKEKRETATLKCYPIPRHDTVYWYQQGPGQDPQFLISFYEKMQSDKGSIPDRFSAQQFSDYHSELNMSSLELGDSALYFCASSTRWASSYNEQFFGPGTRLTVL.

This rearrangement joins TRBV12-5 to TRBJ2-5; 8 nucleotides line up with TRBD2. Germline CDR1 LGHNT, CDR2 FRNRAP. The CDR3 is made up of 14 amino acids. V was clipped by 2 bases and J by 4 bases; unmatched bases: 3. The CDR3 loop is CASGLPAGAETQYF. In nucleotides, the CDR3 is TGTGCTAGTGGTTTGCCAGCGGGAGCAGAGACCCAGTACTTC. The complete variable domain, with remaining parts taken from reference TRBV12-5 and TRBJ2-5, reads DARVTQTPRHKVTEMGQEVTMRCQPILGHNTVFWYRQTMMQGLELLAYFRNRAPLDDSGMPKDRFSAEMPDATLATLKIQPSEPRDSAVYFCASGLPAGAETQYFGPGTRLLVL.

This clonotype was seen once. This chain links TRBV4-2 with TRBJ1-4; D is uncertain. The CDR3 is 16 amino acids. Looked up from germline, CDR1 is LGHNA and CDR2 is YNFKEQ. V gave up 3 bases and J gave up 6 bases, with 17 bases separating them. CDR3 in amino acids: CASSHRPQAGDEKLFF. For the CDR3, the DNA is TGTGCCAGCAGCCACAGGCCTCAGGCCGGGGATGAAAAACTGTTTTTT.

There are a few counts of this clonotype. The chain combines TRBV28 with TRBJ2-5; 10 bases are a match to TRBD2. Germline V gene lookup returns CDR1 MDHEN and CDR2 SYDVKM. This CDR3 has 15 residues. The V and J ends lost 10 bases and 5 bases, in that order; junction bases with no gene match: 13. The CDR3 loop reads CATINSGRPRETQYF. CDR3 in DNA: TGTGCCACCATTAATAGCGGGAGGCCACGGGAGACCCAGTACTTC.